What follows describes a single TCR beta chain. Its antigen is currently not known. Base qualities were left out, and no much larger clone turns up one base away. The collaborating institutions used their own protocols to collect whole blood in K2EDTA tubes. For TCRbeta analysis, collaborators shipped samples as frozen whole blood, isolated PBMCs, or DNA extracted from either of those sample types. TCRbeta CDR3 regions were amplified from genomic DNA by means of the immunoSEQ Assay, a bias-controlled multiplex PCR. In the paper's pipeline: Nucleated cell counts per sample were estimated from amplification of reference gene primers within the assay. To quantify the absolute abundance of each unique TCRbeta CDR3 rearrangement, sequence reads were collapsed and filtered. For each sample, productive Simpson clonality was calculated by taking the square root of Simpson's diversity index across productive rearrangements. Imported from immuneACCESS, the table was reduced by TCRdb to in-frame sequences with V and J called. These copies leave out some clones; in studies compared against another copy, an unresolved V gene accounts for under half, and the cause of the remainder is not known. That table is the source of V, J and clone size, and D and trimming were worked out from the DNA. Across this sample there are hundreds of thousands of clones, with approximately 85% seen only once. The ten most abundant clones make up roughly 7.8% of the sample.

This entry belongs to a study of blood T cell repertoires in COVID-19 (dated by TCRdb to the early 2020s). Study-level background: Samples covering the acute and convalescent phases of COVID-19 were provided by collaborators in the United States, Italy and Spain. The material from the prospective study consisted of cDNA or gDNA derived from T cells, B-cell-depleted T cells, or PBMCs. Where HLA class I and class II types were available, the types were taken from metadata supplied by the sample provider, not from assay-based typing. The repertoires were made available in a free public database intended to serve as a resource for research on the immune response to SARS-CoV-2. Samples were obtained from the ongoing ImmuneRACE study (first 160 participants) and from 1,254 subjects provided by 6 global collaborators. The dataset comprised deeply sampled blood TCRbeta repertoires from subjects exposed to, actively infected with, or recovered from COVID-19. The sample metadata nearly always contained a de-identified subject ID, COVID-19 status, age in years and sex.

Results and caveats for the whole study, not just this receptor: How much clinical and demographic metadata was included differed by source and by participant, and the metadata was provided uncurated.

The material sequenced was peripheral blood. This TCR was recovered from a human donor in a cohort sampled during active COVID-19.

The nucleotide sequence is TGTGCCAGTGACAGGGTTACTGAAGCTTTCTTT. Translated, this gives CASDRVTEAFF. This chain joins TRBV6-5 to TRBJ1-1; 7 bases in between match TRBD1. V trim: 9 bases; J trim: 5 bases; unmatched bases: 3. The CDR1 and CDR2 encoded by the germline V gene are MNHEY and SVGAGI. From the cysteine up to the phenylalanine, the CDR3 has a length of 11 residues. The only DNA kept is the CDR3, 33 bases in frame from the first base.